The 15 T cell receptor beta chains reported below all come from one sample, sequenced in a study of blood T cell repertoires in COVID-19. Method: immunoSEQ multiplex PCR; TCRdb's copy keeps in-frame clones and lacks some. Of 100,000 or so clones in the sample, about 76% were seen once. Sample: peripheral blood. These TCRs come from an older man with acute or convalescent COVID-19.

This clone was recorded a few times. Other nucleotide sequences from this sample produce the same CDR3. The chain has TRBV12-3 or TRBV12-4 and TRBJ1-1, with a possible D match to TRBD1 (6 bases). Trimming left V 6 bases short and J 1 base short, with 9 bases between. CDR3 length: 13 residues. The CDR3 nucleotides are TGTGCCAGCAGCCTAGGGGGGAACACTGAAGCTTTCTTT. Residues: CASSLGGNTEAFF.

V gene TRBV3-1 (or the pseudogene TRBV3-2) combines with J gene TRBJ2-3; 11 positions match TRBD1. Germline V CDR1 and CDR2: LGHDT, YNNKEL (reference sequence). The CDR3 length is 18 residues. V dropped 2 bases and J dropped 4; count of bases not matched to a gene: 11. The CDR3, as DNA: TGTGCCAGCAGCCAAACCCTAGGACAGGGGGCGCGCCCAGATACGCAGTATTTT. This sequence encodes CASSQTLGQGARPDTQYF.

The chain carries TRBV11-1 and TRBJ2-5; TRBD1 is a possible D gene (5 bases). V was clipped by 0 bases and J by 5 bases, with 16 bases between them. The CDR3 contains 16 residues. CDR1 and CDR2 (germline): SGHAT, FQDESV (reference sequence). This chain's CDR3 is CASSLALGVGQETQYF. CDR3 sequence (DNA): TGTGCCAGCAGCTTAGCGCTGGGTGTGGGGCAGGAGACCCAGTACTTC.

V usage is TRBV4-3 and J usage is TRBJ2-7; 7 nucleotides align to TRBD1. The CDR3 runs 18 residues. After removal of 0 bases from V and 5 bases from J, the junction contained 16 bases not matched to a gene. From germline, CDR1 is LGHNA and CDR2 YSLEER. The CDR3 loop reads CASSQDEGRWTGRHEQYF. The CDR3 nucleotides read TGCGCCAGCAGCCAAGATGAGGGCAGATGGACAGGCCGCCACGAGCAGTACTTC.

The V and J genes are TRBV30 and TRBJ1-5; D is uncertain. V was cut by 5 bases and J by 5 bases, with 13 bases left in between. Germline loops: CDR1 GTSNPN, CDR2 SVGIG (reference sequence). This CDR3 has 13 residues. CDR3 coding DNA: TGTGCCTGGTCCGGCGGCACGCATCAGCCCCAGCATTTT. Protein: CAWSGGTHQPQHF. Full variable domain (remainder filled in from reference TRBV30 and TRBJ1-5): SQTIHQWPATLVQPVGSPLSLECTVEGTSNPNLYWYRQAAGRGLQLLFYSVGIGQISSEVPQNLSASRPQDRQFILSSKKLLLSDSGFYLCAWSGGTHQPQHFGDGTRLSIL.

CDR3 amino acids: CASSIRKAGSSFYGYTF. The CDR3 nucleotides are TGTGCCAGTAGTATAAGGAAGGCAGGGTCTTCTTTCTATGGCTACACCTTC. This chain links TRBV19 with TRBJ1-2; D perhaps matches TRBD1 (5 bases). This CDR3 region has 17 residues. CDR1 and CDR2 (germline): LNHDA, SQIVND (reference sequence). The germline V and J ends were trimmed by 2 bases and 4 bases, with 20 bases remaining between them.

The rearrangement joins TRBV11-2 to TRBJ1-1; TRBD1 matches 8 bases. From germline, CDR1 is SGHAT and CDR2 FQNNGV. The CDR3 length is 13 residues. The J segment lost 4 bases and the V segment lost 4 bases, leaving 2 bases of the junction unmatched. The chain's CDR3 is CASSYTGGTEAFF. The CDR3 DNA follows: TGTGCCAGCAGCTATACAGGGGGCACTGAAGCTTTCTTT.

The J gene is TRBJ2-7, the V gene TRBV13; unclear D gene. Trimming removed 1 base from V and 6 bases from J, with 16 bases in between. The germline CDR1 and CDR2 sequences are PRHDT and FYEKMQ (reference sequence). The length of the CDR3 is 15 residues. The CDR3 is CASSLEGFSGSEQYF. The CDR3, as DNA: TGTGCCAGCAGCTTAGAAGGTTTCTCAGGATCCGAGCAGTACTTC.

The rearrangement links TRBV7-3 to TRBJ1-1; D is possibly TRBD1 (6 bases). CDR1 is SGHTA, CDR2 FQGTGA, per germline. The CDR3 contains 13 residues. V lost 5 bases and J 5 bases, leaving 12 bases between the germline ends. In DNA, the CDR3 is TGTGCCAGCAGCACAGGGATGGGGACTGAAGCTTTCTTT. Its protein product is CASSTGMGTEAFF.

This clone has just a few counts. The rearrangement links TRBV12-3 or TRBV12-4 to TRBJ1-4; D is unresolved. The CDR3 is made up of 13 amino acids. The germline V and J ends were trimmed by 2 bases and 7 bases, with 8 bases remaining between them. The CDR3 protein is CASSLTGGEKLFF. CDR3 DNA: TGTGCCAGCAGTTTAACGGGAGGTGAAAAACTGTTTTTT.

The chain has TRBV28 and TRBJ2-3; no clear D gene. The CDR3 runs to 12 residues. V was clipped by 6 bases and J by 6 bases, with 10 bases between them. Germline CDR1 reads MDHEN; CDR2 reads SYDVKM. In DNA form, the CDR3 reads TGTGCCAGCAGCCCTTTGGGCGATACGCAGTATTTT. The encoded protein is CASSPLGDTQYF.

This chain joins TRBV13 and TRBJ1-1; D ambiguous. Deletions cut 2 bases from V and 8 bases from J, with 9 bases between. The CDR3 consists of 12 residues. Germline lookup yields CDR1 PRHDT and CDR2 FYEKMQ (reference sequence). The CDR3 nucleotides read TGTGCCAGCAGCTTATACGTCGGGGAAGCTTTCTTT. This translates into CASSLYVGEAFF.

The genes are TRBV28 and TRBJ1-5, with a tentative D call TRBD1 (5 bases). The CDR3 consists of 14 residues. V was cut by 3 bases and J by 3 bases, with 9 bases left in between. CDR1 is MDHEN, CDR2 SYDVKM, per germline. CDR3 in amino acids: CASSFRQFNQPQHF. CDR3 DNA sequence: TGTGCCAGCAGTTTCCGACAGTTCAATCAGCCCCAGCATTTT. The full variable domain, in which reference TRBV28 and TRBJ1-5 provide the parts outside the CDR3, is DVKVTQSSRYLVKRTGEKVFLECVQDMDHENMFWYRQDPGLGLRLIYFSYDVKMKEKGDIPEGYSVSREKKERFSLILESASTNQTSMYLCASSFRQFNQPQHFGDGTRLSIL.

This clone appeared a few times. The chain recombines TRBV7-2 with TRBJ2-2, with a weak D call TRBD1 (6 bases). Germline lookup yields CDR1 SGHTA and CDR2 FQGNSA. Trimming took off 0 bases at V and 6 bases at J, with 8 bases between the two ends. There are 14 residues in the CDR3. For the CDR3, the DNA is TGTGCCAGCAGCTTAGCTCAGGGGTCCGGGGAGCTGTTTTTT. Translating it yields CASSLAQGSGELFF.

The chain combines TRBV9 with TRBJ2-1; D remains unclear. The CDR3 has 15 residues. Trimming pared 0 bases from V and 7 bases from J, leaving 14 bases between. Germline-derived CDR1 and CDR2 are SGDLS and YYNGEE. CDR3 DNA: TGTGCCAGCAGCGTAGCTCTGACCCCGCGGAATGAGCAGTTCTTC. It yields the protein CASSVALTPRNEQFF.